This T cell receptor beta chain is from a study of T cell repertoires in cytomegalovirus infection. TCRdb re-called the reads through MiXCR, storing one row per CDR3 protein. This sample carries more than 500,000 distinct CDR3 sequences, more than 15% of them seen once, and the ten largest clones take 20% to 30%. General study findings and limits: Carriage of CMV together with the relevant HLA was identifiable through cumulative public TCR beta family frequency.

The table lists this clonotype with a few counts. The antigen is undetermined. Material: CD8+ T cells from PBMCs. The sequence derives from a human donor in good health (CMV status not recorded). Some clones in this sample may be carry-over from other donors' samples.

The CDR3 DNA is TGTGCCTACTACGAGCGGGAGACAGATACGCAGTATTTT. Its translation is CAYYERETDTQYF. The chain joins TRBV5-4 to TRBJ2-3; 8 bases are a match to TRBD2. Germline V gene sequence: CDR1 SGHNT, CDR2 YYREEE (reference sequence). The CDR3 is made up of 13 amino acids. V was clipped by 10 bases and J by 3 bases; unmatched bases: 7.